The following is a TCR beta chain sequence with its context. Its antigen is currently unknown. PCR or immunohistochemistry showed mismatch repair deficiency in every enrolled patient. The CDR3 length is 15 residues. Germline CDR1 reads SGHRS; CDR2 reads YFSETQ. Trimming shortened V by 0 bases and J by 3 bases, and 10 bases separated the two germline ends. This entry is derived from a study of PD-1 blockade in mismatch repair-deficient tumors. General study points: Tumor-resident clones, often undetectable pretreatment in blood, expanded then contracted after pembrolizumab.

Libraries were prepared by immunoSEQ multiplex PCR; TCRdb keeps only in-frame clonotypes and omits some of them. The table records about 35,000 clones, around 80% of them present only once. The TCR was taken from an adult with mismatch repair-deficient cancer. This material consisted of PBMCs, taken roughly 6 weeks after starting pembrolizumab. V usage is TRBV5-1 and J usage is TRBJ1-5; tentative D call: TRBD1 (5 bases). The DNA for the CDR3 is TGCGCCAGCAGCTTGGGGGACTTACCCAATCAGCCCCAGCATTTT. This sequence encodes CASSLGDLPNQPQHF.